Below, one TCR beta chain is given with its context. Its antigen is as yet unknown. The data belong to a study of T-cell memory formation after mild COVID-19. Regarding the study as a whole: Pre-infection memory harbored some responding clones, suggesting cross-reactive memory joined.

TCRdb independently ran MiXCR on the 5' RACE reads; one entry per CDR3 protein. Seen here are roughly 240,000 distinct CDR3 sequences, roughly 15% observed once, and the top ten hold around 2.2%. The V end lost 5 bases, the J end lost 4 bases, and 17 bases lay between the germline ends. The CDR3 contains 15 residues. The chain couples TRBV12-3 or TRBV12-4 to TRBJ2-5; D is possibly TRBD1 (5 bases). Sequencing was done on a sample of PBMCs or a T cell subset sorted from them (not recorded which). The TCR sequence derives from an adult woman who had mild COVID-19 (a few samples of this study predate the infection). Cell type and time point are not known. CDR3 loop: CASSDVRALGETQYF. The CDR3 region has the DNA TGTGCCAGCAGTGACGTCAGGGCGTTAGGAGAGACCCAGTACTTC.